This TCR beta chain was retrieved from a study of blood T cell repertoires in COVID-19. On the study more broadly: COVID-19 samples collected from the United States, Italy and Spain covered acute and convalescent phases.

Individuals drawn from 24 US areas were about 18 to 90 years old. Recovery among Cohort 3 donors was established by two negative PCRs, clearance, or symptom resolution. Profiling relied on immunoSEQ multiplex PCR, and the TCRdb table lists in-frame clones only, not all of them. Seen here are 150,000 to 250,000 clones, roughly nine tenths observed once, and the top ten hold around 2.3%. From germline, CDR1 is MRHNA and CDR2 SNTAGT. Trimming shortened V by 4 bases and J by 3 bases, and 15 bases separated the two germline ends. The CDR3 loop spans 15 amino acids. Input material: PBMCs or T cells enriched from blood (not recorded which). The origin of this receptor is a woman aged 25-40 years who had recovered from COVID-19. This sequence joins TRBV6-4 and TRBJ1-2, with D possibly being TRBD1 (5 bases). The CDR3 sequence is CASSVDSTFYYGYTF. As DNA, the CDR3 is TGTGCCAGCAGTGTCGACAGCACTTTCTACTATGGCTACACCTTC.